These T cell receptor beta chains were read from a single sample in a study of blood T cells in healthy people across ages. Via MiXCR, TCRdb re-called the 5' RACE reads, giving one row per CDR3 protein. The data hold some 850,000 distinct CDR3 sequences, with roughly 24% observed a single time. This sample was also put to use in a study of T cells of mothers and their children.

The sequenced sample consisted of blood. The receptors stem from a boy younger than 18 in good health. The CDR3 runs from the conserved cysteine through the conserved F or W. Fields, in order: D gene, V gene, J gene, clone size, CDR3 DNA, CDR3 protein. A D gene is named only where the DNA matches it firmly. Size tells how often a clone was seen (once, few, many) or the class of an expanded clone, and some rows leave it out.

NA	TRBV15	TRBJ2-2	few	TGTGCCACCTCAGGGGATACCGGGGAGCTGTTTTTT	CATSGDTGELFF
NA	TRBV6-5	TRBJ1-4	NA	TGTGCAGTCGGCGGGGCAGCAACTAATGAAAAACTGTTTTTT	CAVGGAATNEKLFF
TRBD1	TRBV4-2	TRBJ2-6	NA	TGTGCCAGCAGCCGAGATCCCGGGACAGGGGTCTCTGGGGCCAACGTCCTGACTTTC	CASSRDPGTGVSGANVLTF
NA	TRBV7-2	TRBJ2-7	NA	TGTGCCAGCAGCTTAGGCGAGGTATCCTACGAGCAGTACTTC	CASSLGEVSYEQYF
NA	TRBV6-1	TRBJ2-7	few	TGTGCCATACTACCGGGGCGGGGATCCTACGAGCAGTACTTC	CAILPGRGSYEQYF
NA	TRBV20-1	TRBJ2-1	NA	TGCAGTGCTAGACTCACGAGCTCCTACAATGAGCAGTTCTTC	CSARLTSSYNEQFF
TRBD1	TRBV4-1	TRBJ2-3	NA	TGCGCCAGCAGCCGAGACCACAGGGGGCTGGGGGGCACAGATACGCAGTATTTT	CASSRDHRGLGGTDTQYF
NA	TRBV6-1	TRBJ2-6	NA	TGTGCCAGCAGTCTCGTCCCAAGCAAGGCTGGGGCCAACGTCCTGACTTTC	CASSLVPSKAGANVLTF
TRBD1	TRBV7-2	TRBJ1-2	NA	TGTGCCAGCGGCTACTACGGACAGGGAGGCTATGGCTACACCTTC	CASGYYGQGGYGYTF
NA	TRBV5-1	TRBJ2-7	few	TGCGCCAGCAGCCTCCCGACTGGTCCAGGGGAGCAGTACTTC	CASSLPTGPGEQYF
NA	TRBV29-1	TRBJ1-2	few	TGCAGCGTTAACTATGGCTACACCTTC	CSVNYGYTF
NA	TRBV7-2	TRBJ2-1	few	TGTGCCAGCAGCCCCAGTGTTAGGCATGAGCAGTTCTTC	CASSPSVRHEQFF
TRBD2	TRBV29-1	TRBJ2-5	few	TGCAGCCCGGGGGGATACGGGGAGACCCAGTACTTC	CSPGGYGETQYF
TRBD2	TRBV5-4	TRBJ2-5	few	TGTGCCAGCAAACCAGCGGGGGGAGAAGAGACCCAGTACTTC	CASKPAGGEETQYF
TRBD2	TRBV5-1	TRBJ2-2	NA	TGCGCCAGCAGCCCATTACTAGCGGCTAACACCGGGGAGCTGTTTTTT	CASSPLLAANTGELFF
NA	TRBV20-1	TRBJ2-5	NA	TGCAGTGCTAGAGCTTTGGGCATGGGAGAGACCCAGTACTTC	CSARALGMGETQYF